The clone carrying this T cell receptor (beta chain) appeared a single time. This sample stems from a study of blood T cell repertoires in COVID-19. Overall study context: Sites in the United States, Italy and Spain provided acute and convalescent COVID-19 samples. In each case, the material was cDNA or gDNA derived from T cells, B-cell-depleted T cells, or PBMCs.

Germline V gives CDR1 SGHRS, CDR2 YFSETQ. V dropped 3 bases and J dropped 4; count of bases not matched to a gene: 3. This CDR3 spans 15 amino acids. Original analysis: Counts of nucleated cells, estimated from reference gene primer amplification, were obtained. Generated by immunoSEQ multiplex PCR, the TCRdb table keeps only in-frame clones and is missing some. Clonal size and the V and J genes are those of that table, whereas D and trimming came from the DNA. This table holds 200,000 to 300,000 clones, over 75% found once. The specimen was peripheral blood. V gene TRBV5-1 combines with J gene TRBJ2-3, with 12 bases identical to TRBD1. The TCR originated in a human donor in a cohort sampled during active COVID-19. CDR3 protein: CASSWDRGRSDTQYF. The CDR3 nucleotides read TGCGCCAGCAGCTGGGACAGGGGGCGATCAGATACGCAGTATTTT.